The 19 T cell receptor beta chains presented below share a single source sample, sequenced in a study of T cell responses to AZD1222 COVID-19 vaccine. Sequenced by immunoSEQ multiplex PCR; TCRdb stores in-frame clones only, minus some. The table includes 130,000 or so clones, about 91% detected once. The specimen comprised peripheral blood, sampled on day 0 of AZD1222 vaccination. All receptors derive from an adult in good health.

This chain links TRBV19 with TRBJ1-2, with TRBD1 identical over 7 bases. The CDR3 has 15 amino acids. V gave up 2 bases and J gave up 8 bases; unmatched junction bases: 11. CDR1 is LNHDA and CDR2 is SQIVND in the germline V gene (reference sequence). CDR3 amino acids: CASSITRTGSRGYTF. The DNA of the CDR3 is TGTGCCAGTAGTATAACACGGACAGGTAGTAGAGGCTACACCTTC.

The chain carries TRBV6-2 or TRBV6-3 and TRBJ2-7; D possibly corresponds to TRBD1 (6 bases). CDR3 length: 13 amino acids. V was cut by 5 bases and J by 5 bases, with 13 bases left in between. CDR1 and CDR2 (germline): MNHEY, SVGEGT. Here the CDR3 reads CASSTQGPNEQYF. In DNA form, the CDR3 reads TGTGCCAGCAGTACACAGGGCCCAAACGAGCAGTACTTC.

The chain combines TRBV25-1 with TRBJ1-1; no firm D call. Germline CDR1 and CDR2: MGHDK and SYGVNS. CDR3 size: 15 residues. Trimming cost V 7 bases and J 4 bases, with 19 bases left between them. The CDR3 loop reads CASNSRSGKGTEAFF. CDR3 nucleotides: TGTGCCAGCAACTCTCGCTCGGGGAAGGGCACTGAAGCTTTCTTT.

V is TRBV24-1 and J is TRBJ1-5; D gene uncertain. The CDR3 runs 15 residues. In germline, CDR1 is KGHDR, CDR2 SFDVKD. Trimming took off 2 bases at V and 4 bases at J, with 11 bases between the two ends. CDR3 amino acids: CATSDSGQANQPQHF. The CDR3 nucleotides are TGTGCCACCAGTGATTCTGGGCAGGCGAATCAGCCCCAGCATTTT.

J is TRBJ2-3 and V is TRBV5-1, with a possible D match to TRBD2 (5 bases). The CDR3 loop spans 13 amino acids. The germline gives CDR1 SGHRS, CDR2 YFSETQ. V lost 4 bases to trimming and J lost 4 bases, with 10 bases between them. As DNA, the CDR3 is TGCGCCAGCAGCGACGGGAATCCAGATACGCAGTATTTT. Translated: CASSDGNPDTQYF.

The J gene is TRBJ1-2, the V gene TRBV5-6; D is perhaps TRBD1 (5 bases). The CDR3 is made up of 14 amino acids. The ends were cut back, 0 bases at V and 8 bases at J, with 14 bases in the middle. Germline V gene data show CDR1 as SGHDT and CDR2 as YYEEEE. This CDR3 is CASSLGQLTIGYTF. The CDR3 region has the DNA TGTGCCAGCAGCTTGGGACAGCTCACGATCGGCTACACCTTC. Based on the CDR3 plus reference TRBV5-6 and TRBJ1-2, the full variable domain is DAGVTQSPTHLIKTRGQQVTLRCSPKSGHDTVSWYQQALGQGPQFIFQYYEEEERQRGNFPDRFSGHQFPNYSSELNVNALLLGDSALYLCASSLGQLTIGYTFGSGTRLTVV.

The V call is TRBV3-1 (or the pseudogene TRBV3-2), the J call TRBJ1-4; possible D gene TRBD1, 5 bases. Germline V CDR1 and CDR2: LGHDT, YNNKEL (reference sequence). The V and J ends lost 5 bases and 8 bases respectively, with 18 bases between them. The CDR3 runs to 15 residues. In DNA, the CDR3 is TGTGCCAGCAGCGACTCCGGGTCCGGGGGAGAAAAACTGTTTTTT. Translating it yields CASSDSGSGGEKLFF.

V usage is TRBV12-5 and J usage is TRBJ2-2; D is undetermined. V was shortened by 9 bases and J by 1 base, with 15 bases between the two germline ends. The CDR3 covers 15 residues. Germline loops: CDR1 LGHNT, CDR2 FRNRAP. CDR3 sequence: CASCPAVVNTGELFF. CDR3 sequence (DNA): TGTGCTAGCTGCCCTGCGGTAGTGAACACCGGGGAGCTGTTTTTT.

This clone was picked up one time. The chain carries TRBV28 and TRBJ2-2; no firm D call. Trimming cost V 3 bases and J 6 bases, with 5 bases left between them. The CDR3 runs to 12 residues. Germline loops: CDR1 MDHEN, CDR2 SYDVKM. In DNA form, the CDR3 reads TGTGCCAGCAGTTTGGTACCCGGGGAGCTGTTTTTT. Translated, it gives CASSLVPGELFF. Full variable domain (rest looked up from reference TRBV28 and TRBJ2-2): DVKVTQSSRYLVKRTGEKVFLECVQDMDHENMFWYRQDPGLGLRLIYFSYDVKMKEKGDIPEGYSVSREKKERFSLILESASTNQTSMYLCASSLVPGELFFGEGSRLTVL.

V is TRBV6-5 and J is TRBJ2-2, with D perhaps given as TRBD1 or TRBD2 (5 bases each). From germline, CDR1 is MNHEY and CDR2 SVGAGI. V was cut by 6 bases and J by 4 bases, with 9 bases left in between. This CDR3 region has 13 residues. The CDR3 region has the DNA TGTGCCAGCAGCCTGGGGACCACCGGGGAGCTGTTTTTT. It yields the protein CASSLGTTGELFF.

This clone was detected only once. The CDR3, as DNA: TGTGCCAGCAGTGAGGTGGACAGGACCACTGAAGCTTTCTTT. It yields the protein CASSEVDRTTEAFF. The J gene is TRBJ1-1, the V gene TRBV6-1; 7 bases match TRBD1. Germline values: CDR1 MNHNS, CDR2 SASEGT. The V segment lost 3 bases and the J segment 4 bases; nucleotides outside the gene matches: 5. The CDR3 runs to 14 residues.

The sample holds a few counts of this clone. The rearrangement uses TRBV7-8 and TRBJ1-2; no clear D gene. This CDR3 contains 12 residues. V lost 4 bases to trimming and J lost 4 bases, with 7 bases between them. Looked up from germline, CDR1 is SGHVS and CDR2 is FQNEAQ. Here the CDR3 DNA reads TGTGCCAGCAGCTCATCGTCCTATGGCTACACCTTC. It encodes CASSSSSYGYTF.

The chain employs TRBV18 and TRBJ1-6; no clear D. The CDR3 extends over 15 amino acids. Germline CDR1 is KGHSH and CDR2 is LQKENI. Trimming pared 2 bases from V and 5 bases from J, leaving 10 bases between. The CDR3 reads CASSPGTADNSPLHF. In DNA, the CDR3 is TGTGCCAGCTCACCAGGCACAGCCGATAATTCACCCCTCCACTTT.

The J gene is TRBJ1-4, the V gene TRBV2; D is undetermined. V was shortened by 2 bases and J by 3 bases, with 13 bases between the two germline ends. CDR1 and CDR2 from the germline V gene are SNHLY and FYNNEI. The CDR3 length is 16 residues. This CDR3 reads CASSELGGEANEKLFF. The CDR3 region has the DNA TGTGCCAGCAGTGAATTAGGCGGGGAGGCTAATGAAAAACTGTTTTTT.

The count of this clone is one. The rearrangement joins TRBV5-1 to TRBJ2-2; 9 positions agree with TRBD1. V lost 4 bases and J lost 6; bases outside the gene matches: 7. Germline V gene data show CDR1 as SGHRS and CDR2 as YFSETQ. The CDR3 contains 15 residues. The CDR3 loop is CASSRDRVGPGELFF. The CDR3, as DNA: TGCGCCAGCAGCAGGGACAGGGTAGGCCCCGGGGAGCTGTTTTTT. Based on the CDR3 plus reference TRBV5-1 and TRBJ2-2, the full variable domain is KAGVTQTPRYLIKTRGQQVTLSCSPISGHRSVSWYQQTPGQGLQFLFEYFSETQRNKGNFPGRFSGRQFSNSRSEMNVSTLELGDSALYLCASSRDRVGPGELFFGEGSRLTVL.

The gene calls are TRBV2 and TRBJ1-1; tentative D call: TRBD1 (6 bases). CDR1 is SNHLY and CDR2 is FYNNEI in the germline V gene. Deletions cut 7 bases from V and 1 base from J, with 10 bases between. The CDR3 has 13 amino acids. Here the CDR3 DNA reads TGTGCCAGCACCCAGGGGAGGAACACTGAAGCTTTCTTT. Translating it yields CASTQGRNTEAFF.

V gene TRBV5-1 combines with J gene TRBJ2-7; D is possibly TRBD2 (6 bases). From germline, CDR1 is SGHRS and CDR2 YFSETQ. V dropped 0 bases and J dropped 1 base, with 8 bases sitting between them. The CDR3 loop spans 14 amino acids. The CDR3 nucleotides read TGCGCCAGCAGCTTGGATGGGACTTCCTACGAGCAGTACTTC. Translating it yields CASSLDGTSYEQYF. Supplemented by reference TRBV5-1 and TRBJ2-7, the full variable domain reads KAGVTQTPRYLIKTRGQQVTLSCSPISGHRSVSWYQQTPGQGLQFLFEYFSETQRNKGNFPGRFSGRQFSNSRSEMNVSTLELGDSALYLCASSLDGTSYEQYFGPGTRLTVT.

V gene TRBV7-3 combines with J gene TRBJ2-2, with TRBD1 matching 7 bases. The CDR3 consists of 13 residues. CDR1 and CDR2 from the germline V gene are SGHTA and FQGTGA. J lost 6 bases, V lost 4 bases, and 2 bases had no gene match. The CDR3 spells CASSSTGSGELFF. In nucleotides, the CDR3 is TGTGCCAGCAGCTCGACAGGGTCCGGGGAGCTGTTTTTT.

V usage is TRBV7-6 and J usage is TRBJ2-2; D is ambiguous. CDR3 size: 17 residues. V was cut by 5 bases and J by 7 bases, with 23 bases left in between. Germline CDR1 is SGHVS and CDR2 is FNYEAQ. This CDR3 is CASSTFRADQPGGELFF. CDR3 coding DNA: TGTGCCAGCAGCACTTTTCGGGCAGACCAGCCCGGCGGGGAGCTGTTTTTT.